These T cell receptor beta chains were read from a single sample in a study of control samples from healthy donors and cancer patients. Sequencing used immunoSEQ multiplex PCR; TCRdb keeps in-frame clones, though not all of them. Of 170,000 or so clones listed, around 89% are singletons. Sequences were obtained from blood. These TCRs come from a woman aged 45-65 years in good health. Each CDR3 is given with its conserved first and last residue. Each record gives: V gene, J gene, clone size, D gene, CDR3 protein, CDR3 DNA. The D gene is left open where the match is weak. Not all rows give a size; the values are once, few, many and, for expanded clones, a class.

TRBV9	TRBJ2-2	.	.	CASSPTGTSDTGELFF	TGTGCCAGCAGTCCTACCGGGACTTCAGACACCGGGGAGCTGTTTTTT
TRBV7-9	TRBJ1-3	.	.	CASSLGMDTIYF	TGTGCCAGCAGCCTGGGGATGGACACCATATATTTT
TRBV19	TRBJ1-1	once	.	CASSIGGPEAFF	TGTGCCAGTAGTATAGGAGGGCCTGAAGCTTTCTTT
TRBV7-9	TRBJ2-1	.	.	CASSLALSDYNEQFF	TGTGCCAGCAGCTTAGCGCTTAGCGACTACAATGAGCAGTTCTTC
TRBV7-9	TRBJ2-1	.	.	CASSLMSEQFF	TGTGCCAGCAGCTTAATGAGTGAGCAGTTCTTC
TRBV27	TRBJ1-1	once	.	CASSFGGWGNTEAFF	TGTGCCAGCAGTTTTGGAGGGTGGGGAAACACTGAAGCTTTCTTT
TRBV28	TRBJ2-2	.	.	CASSFSAGWAGELFF	TGTGCCAGCAGTTTTTCGGCAGGGTGGGCCGGGGAGCTGTTTTTT
TRBV6-2/TRBV6-3	TRBJ1-4	.	.	CASSGVRGAKEKLFF	TGTGCCAGCAGTGGGGTCCGGGGGGCCAAGGAAAAACTGTTTTTT
TRBV30	TRBJ2-3	.	TRBD2	CARGTSGGTDTQYF	TGTGCCCGGGGGACTAGCGGAGGCACAGATACGCAGTATTTT
TRBV5-4	TRBJ2-5	.	.	CASSLAVKETQYF	TGTGCCAGCAGCTTGGCGGTCAAAGAGACCCAGTACTTC
TRBV6-6	TRBJ2-7	.	TRBD2	CASSSGTSGPYEQYF	TGTGCCAGCAGTAGCGGGACTAGCGGTCCCTACGAGCAGTACTTC
TRBV15	TRBJ1-1	.	TRBD1	CATSGRDRGLFTEAFF	TGTGCCACCAGCGGCCGCGACAGGGGGTTATTCACTGAAGCTTTCTTT
TRBV4-3	TRBJ2-5	.	TRBD2	CASSQGTAGGQETQYF	TGCGCCAGCAGCCAAGGAACAGCGGGGGGGCAAGAGACCCAGTACTTC
TRBV6-2/TRBV6-3	TRBJ2-1	.	TRBD2	CASSPPLAGGYNEQFF	TGTGCCAGCAGCCCACCATTAGCGGGGGGGTACAATGAGCAGTTCTTC
TRBV7-2	TRBJ2-1	.	TRBD1	CASSLKQGALVEQFF	TGTGCCAGCAGCTTAAAACAGGGGGCTTTGGTTGAGCAGTTCTTC
TRBV30	TRBJ2-7	.	.	CAWGNYEQYF	TGTGCCTGGGGTAACTACGAGCAGTACTTC
TRBV9	TRBJ2-7	.	.	CASSVNYLAYEQYF	TGTGCCAGCAGCGTTAATTACCTTGCCTACGAGCAGTACTTC
TRBV5-8	TRBJ1-5	few	.	CASSLAGLWGYQPQHF	TGTGCCAGCAGCTTGGCCGGTTTATGGGGCTATCAGCCCCAGCATTTT
TRBV10-2	TRBJ1-6	.	TRBD1	CASRTGLESNSPLHF	TGCGCCAGCCGGACAGGGCTGGAAAGCAATTCACCCCTCCACTTT
TRBV19	TRBJ1-3	.	TRBD1	CASIRGTGSGNTIYF	TGTGCCAGTATTCGAGGGACAGGCTCTGGAAACACCATATATTTT
TRBV5-1	TRBJ2-3	.	.	CASSLVADTQYF	TGCGCCAGCAGCTTGGTTGCAGATACGCAGTATTTT
TRBV18	TRBJ1-4	once	.	CASSSAGNEKLFF	TGTGCCAGCTCAAGTGCCGGAAATGAAAAACTGTTTTTT
TRBV27	TRBJ1-5	.	.	CASSHGRGSNQPQHF	TGTGCCAGCAGTCACGGTCGGGGGAGCAATCAGCCCCAGCATTTT
TRBV9	TRBJ1-6	.	.	CASSVEHPGASPLHF	TGTGCCAGCAGCGTAGAACACCCAGGGGCTTCACCCCTCCACTTT
TRBV13	TRBJ2-7	.	TRBD2	CASSFWTSGGARDEQYF	TGTGCCAGCAGTTTCTGGACTAGCGGGGGGGCCAGGGACGAGCAGTACTTC
TRBV14	TRBJ1-2	.	TRBD1	CASSSRDRGGNYGYTF	TGTGCCAGCAGCAGCCGGGACAGGGGCGGCAACTATGGCTACACCTTC
TRBV19	TRBJ1-4	.	.	CASFGRINEKLFF	TGTGCCAGCTTCGGACGGATTAATGAAAAACTGTTTTTT
TRBV19	TRBJ1-5	.	.	CASSIRVSQPQHF	TGTGCCAGTAGTATCAGGGTTAGCCAGCCCCAGCATTTT
TRBV7-2	TRBJ1-6	.	.	CASSLYGARNNSPLHF	TGTGCCAGCAGCTTATACGGCGCCCGCAATAATTCACCCCTCCACTTT
TRBV30	TRBJ1-5	.	TRBD1	CAWSRQGGSNQPQHF	TGTGCCTGGAGCAGACAGGGGGGGAGCAATCAGCCCCAGCATTTT
TRBV4-2	TRBJ1-4	few	.	CASSQDRADTEKLFF	TGTGCCAGCAGCCAAGATAGGGCAGATACCGAAAAACTGTTTTTT
TRBV11-2	TRBJ2-5	.	.	CASSSGSQTQYF	TGTGCCAGCAGTTCCGGGAGCCAGACCCAGTACTTC
TRBV7-2	TRBJ2-7	.	.	CASSWVGEQYF	TGTGCCAGCAGCTGGGTGGGGGAGCAGTACTTC
TRBV6-5	TRBJ2-7	.	TRBD2	CASSNGLAVYEQYF	TGTGCCAGCAGTAATGGACTAGCGGTCTACGAGCAGTACTTC
TRBV18	TRBJ1-5	.	TRBD1	CASSPPGTGGYSNQPQHF	TGTGCCAGCTCCCCCCCCGGGACAGGGGGTTATAGCAATCAGCCCCAGCATTTT
TRBV11-2	TRBJ2-4	.	.	CASSLALGNIQYF	TGTGCCAGCAGCTTGGCACTTGGAAACATTCAGTACTTC
TRBV11-3	TRBJ1-5	.	TRBD1	CASHNRGANQPQHF	TGTGCCAGCCACAACAGGGGGGCGAATCAGCCCCAGCATTTT
TRBV7-3	TRBJ1-2	few	.	CASSSGPLEGYTF	TGTGCCAGCAGCTCCGGACCCCTGGAAGGCTACACCTTC
TRBV9	TRBJ2-5	.	TRBD1	CASSVEQGLETQYF	TGTGCCAGCAGCGTAGAACAGGGGCTGGAGACCCAGTACTTC
TRBV7-3	TRBJ2-1	.	.	CASSKGTYNEQFF	TGTGCCAGCAGCAAGGGGACTTACAATGAGCAGTTCTTC
TRBV9	TRBJ2-1	.	TRBD2	CASSPGLAVPYNEQFF	TGTGCCAGCAGCCCGGGACTAGCGGTTCCATACAATGAGCAGTTCTTC
TRBV5-8	TRBJ2-3	once	TRBD1	CASSFRTGGKRNTQYF	TGTGCCAGCAGCTTTAGGACAGGGGGCAAGAGAAATACGCAGTATTTT
TRBV7-9	TRBJ2-6	once	.	CASSLVVGSTTGANVLTF	TGTGCCAGCAGCTTAGTCGTAGGGTCAACAACTGGGGCCAACGTCCTGACTTTC
TRBV28	TRBJ2-7	.	.	CASRESGTRSYEQYF	TGTGCCAGCAGAGAATCCGGGACACGCTCCTACGAGCAGTACTTC
TRBV2	TRBJ1-5	.	TRBD1	CASSAGQGYQPQHF	TGTGCCAGCAGTGCGGGACAGGGGTATCAGCCCCAGCATTTT
TRBV28	TRBJ2-3	.	TRBD2	CASSPGGGGSSTDTQYF	TGTGCCAGCAGTCCTGGCGGGGGGGGATCTAGCACAGATACGCAGTATTTT
TRBV11-3	TRBJ2-3	.	.	CASSSSTDTQYF	TGTGCCAGCAGCTCCAGCACAGATACGCAGTATTTT
TRBV7-2	TRBJ2-7	.	.	CASSLRTRTDYEQYF	TGTGCCAGCAGCTTAAGAACTCGGACCGACTACGAGCAGTACTTC
TRBV6-1	TRBJ1-2	.	.	CASSEDGRGGYGYTF	TGTGCCAGCAGTGAAGACGGCAGAGGGGGCTATGGCTACACCTTC
TRBV28	TRBJ2-7	once	.	CASMIKPYEQYF	TGTGCCAGCATGATCAAGCCCTACGAGCAGTACTTC
TRBV12-3/TRBV12-4	TRBJ1-6	.	.	CASSLQGRSPLHF	TGTGCCAGCAGTTTACAGGGGAGATCACCCCTCCACTTT
TRBV21-1	TRBJ2-7	once	.	CASKEEQAAYEQYF	TGTGCCAGCAAGGAGGAACAGGCGGCCTACGAGCAGTACTTC
TRBV28	TRBJ1-5	once	TRBD1	CASRGQGEPQHF	TGTGCCAGCAGAGGACAGGGGGAGCCCCAGCATTTT
TRBV19	TRBJ2-1	.	.	CASSIGLQRANEQFF	TGTGCCAGTAGTATAGGCCTCCAGCGAGCCAATGAGCAGTTCTTC